These T cell receptor beta chains were read from a single sample in a study of blood T cell repertoires in COVID-19. Sequenced by immunoSEQ multiplex PCR; TCRdb stores in-frame clones only, minus some. The sample shows more than 350,000 clones, roughly 84% of them seen only once. Sequenced material: PBMCs or T cells enriched from blood (not recorded which). Receptor source: a woman aged 18-29 years who had been exposed to COVID-19. CDR3s include the opening cysteine and the closing phenylalanine or tryptophan. The order of the fields is D gene, V gene, clone size, J gene, CDR3 protein, CDR3 DNA. A D gene is named only where the DNA matches it firmly. The size entry is marked missing in some rows and otherwise reads once, few, many or a size class.

TRBD1	TRBV28	NA	TRBJ2-4	CASSTPVTGGQNIQYF	TGTGCCAGCAGTACCCCGGTGACAGGGGGCCAAAACATTCAGTACTTC
TRBD1	TRBV30	NA	TRBJ2-7	CAWSRLGQAYEQYF	TGTGCCTGGAGTCGACTCGGACAGGCCTACGAGCAGTACTTC
NA	TRBV14	NA	TRBJ1-6	CANSQGLLFYNSPLHF	TGTGCCAACAGCCAAGGGTTACTCTTCTATAATTCACCCCTCCACTTT
NA	TRBV2	once	TRBJ1-2	CASSGQLTNYGYTF	TGTGCCAGCAGTGGACAGCTTACTAACTATGGCTACACCTTC
TRBD1	TRBV28	once	TRBJ2-3	CASSRQGARIDTQYF	TGTGCCAGCAGTCGTCAGGGGGCGCGTATAGATACGCAGTATTTT
NA	TRBV28	NA	TRBJ2-7	CASSLFWWGGSYEQYF	TGTGCCAGCAGTTTATTTTGGTGGGGAGGCTCCTACGAGCAGTACTTC
NA	TRBV4-2	NA	TRBJ1-2	CASSVVKQGLNYGYTF	TGTGCCAGCAGCGTTGTAAAACAGGGATTAAACTATGGCTACACCTTC
NA	TRBV18	NA	TRBJ1-1	CASSPALAEAFF	TGTGCCAGCTCACCAGCGTTGGCTGAAGCTTTCTTT
NA	TRBV28	NA	TRBJ1-4	CASRSPRQPNEKLFF	TGTGCCAGCAGAAGCCCCCGACAGCCTAATGAAAAACTGTTTTTT
NA	TRBV7-9	NA	TRBJ2-5	CASSQRGTQETQYF	TGTGCCAGCAGCCAAAGGGGGACACAAGAGACCCAGTACTTC
TRBD1	TRBV5-8	NA	TRBJ1-2	CASSLSGRGSYGYTF	TGTGCCAGCAGCTTGTCAGGCAGGGGGAGCTATGGCTACACCTTC
NA	TRBV7-6	NA	TRBJ2-3	CASSALGAGTPTDTQYF	TGTGCCAGCAGCGCGCTAGGGGCCGGGACTCCGACAGATACGCAGTATTTT
TRBD2	TRBV27	NA	TRBJ2-7	CASSLGLAGVYEQYF	TGTGCCAGCAGTTTGGGACTAGCGGGGGTCTACGAGCAGTACTTC
NA	TRBV4-2	NA	TRBJ1-1	CASSQVQGWNTEAFF	TGTGCCAGCAGCCAAGTTCAGGGCTGGAACACTGAAGCTTTCTTT
TRBD1	TRBV5-1	NA	TRBJ2-5	CASRGTGYHLGQETQYF	TGCGCCAGCAGAGGGACAGGGTATCATTTGGGCCAAGAGACCCAGTACTTC
TRBD1	TRBV7-3	few	TRBJ1-2	CASSPTGGYDGYTF	TGTGCCAGCAGCCCGACAGGGGGCTATGATGGCTACACCTTC
NA	TRBV4-2	few	TRBJ1-6	CASSPEGGWDSPLHF	TGTGCCAGCAGCCCAGAGGGGGGGTGGGATTCACCCCTCCACTTT
TRBD1	TRBV5-1	NA	TRBJ1-5	CASRGGTGFNQPQHF	TGCGCCAGCAGGGGAGGGACAGGGTTTAATCAGCCCCAGCATTTT
NA	TRBV6-5	NA	TRBJ2-2	CASSYPVGHNTGELFF	TGTGCCAGCAGTTACCCAGTGGGACACAACACCGGGGAGCTGTTTTTT
NA	TRBV5-3	NA	TRBJ1-1	CARSPGRLPNTEAFF	TGTGCCAGAAGCCCGGGGAGACTCCCGAACACTGAAGCTTTCTTT
TRBD1	TRBV5-1	few	TRBJ1-4	CASSFTGGTNEKLFF	TGCGCCAGCAGCTTCACAGGGGGCACTAATGAAAAACTGTTTTTT
TRBD1	TRBV29-1	NA	TRBJ1-1	CSVEGTGGHTEAFF	TGCAGCGTTGAAGGGACAGGGGGCCACACTGAAGCTTTCTTT
NA	TRBV2	NA	TRBJ1-1	CASSNRGFEAFF	TGTGCCAGCAGCAATAGGGGGTTTGAAGCTTTCTTT
TRBD1	TRBV6-5	once	TRBJ1-1	CASSYLGQGSAFF	TGTGCCAGCAGTTACTTGGGACAGGGGTCGGCTTTCTTT
NA	TRBV27	NA	TRBJ2-2	CASSFLGGELFF	TGTGCCAGCAGTTTCTTAGGGGGAGAGCTGTTTTTT
TRBD2	TRBV5-1	NA	TRBJ2-1	CASSLDATSGYNEQFF	TGCGCCAGCAGCTTGGATGCAACTAGCGGGTACAATGAGCAGTTCTTC
NA	TRBV28	NA	TRBJ1-5	CASSVQFPKPQHF	TGTGCCAGCAGTGTACAGTTCCCTAAGCCCCAGCATTTT
NA	TRBV7-8	few	TRBJ2-1	CASSGQIYNEQFF	TGTGCCAGCAGCGGCCAAATTTACAATGAGCAGTTCTTC
NA	TRBV6-5	NA	TRBJ1-4	CASKGLTNEKLFF	TGTGCCAGCAAGGGGTTGACTAATGAAAAACTGTTTTTT
TRBD1	TRBV5-1	NA	TRBJ1-4	CASSEETGPNEKLFF	TGCGCCAGCAGCGAGGAGACAGGGCCAAATGAAAAACTGTTTTTT
TRBD2	TRBV28	NA	TRBJ2-3	CASSSSAGGADTQYF	TGTGCCAGCAGTTCCTCGGCGGGAGGGGCAGATACGCAGTATTTT
TRBD1	TRBV19	NA	TRBJ1-1	CASSMDRGYTEAFF	TGTGCCAGTAGTATGGACAGGGGGTACACTGAAGCTTTCTTT
NA	TRBV3-1/TRBV3-2	NA	TRBJ1-6	CASSQEALIDSPLHF	TGTGCCAGCAGCCAAGAGGCCCTTATTGATTCACCCCTCCACTTT
NA	TRBV6-5	NA	TRBJ1-4	CASSYSGPEKLFF	TGTGCCAGCAGTTACTCGGGGCCGGAAAAACTGTTTTTT
NA	TRBV28	NA	TRBJ2-7	CASSLTGYEQYF	TGTGCCAGCAGTTTAACAGGGTACGAGCAGTACTTC
NA	TRBV9	NA	TRBJ1-1	CASSAMTGNTEAFF	TGTGCCAGCAGCGCAATGACAGGGAACACTGAAGCTTTCTTT
TRBD1	TRBV5-1	NA	TRBJ1-2	CASSSTFTGQGAMGYGYTF	TGCGCCAGCAGCTCCACGTTTACCGGACAGGGGGCGATGGGCTATGGCTACACCTTC
NA	TRBV13	NA	TRBJ2-2	CASSFRANTGELFF	TGTGCCAGCAGCTTTAGAGCGAACACCGGGGAGCTGTTTTTT
NA	TRBV11-2	NA	TRBJ2-3	CASSTTGQGTDTQYF	TGTGCCAGCAGCACAACGGGACAAGGCACAGATACGCAGTATTTT
TRBD1	TRBV6-1	NA	TRBJ1-3	CASSVKLTGVPGNTIYF	TGTGCCAGCAGTGTCAAACTAACAGGGGTCCCTGGAAACACCATATATTTT